The next 8 T cell receptor beta chains were all read from a single sample in a study of shared clonotypes between healthy human individuals. Measured with immunoSEQ multiplex PCR; TCRdb has only the in-frame clones, and not every one. The table lists 1.5 million to 2.5 million clones, less than 95% of them singletons. CD45RO-negative, CCR7-selected cells formed the naive CD8 fraction, which excluded terminally differentiated effector memory CD45RA+ cells. Sequencing used naive CD8+ T cells sorted from blood. The receptors derive from a man between 18 and 35 years old in good health.

The chain couples TRBV19 to TRBJ2-1; D possibly matches TRBD1 or TRBD2 (5 bases each). Trimming cost V 6 bases and J 10 bases, with 13 bases left between them. CDR3 length: 12 amino acids. Germline CDR1 reads LNHDA; CDR2 reads SQIVND (reference sequence). In DNA, the CDR3 is TGTGCCAGTAGCGTAGAGGGGATCGAGCAGTTCTTC. Protein sequence: CASSVEGIEQFF.

V usage is TRBV25-1 and J usage is TRBJ2-7; the D gene is possibly TRBD2 (6 bases). The CDR3 sequence is 13 residues long. The V end was cut by 4 bases, the J end by 5 bases, with 12 bases between. Per germline, CDR1 MGHDK and CDR2 SYGVNS. For the CDR3, the DNA is TGTGCCAGCAGTGCCTGGGGGGACGACGAGCAGTACTTC. It encodes CASSAWGDDEQYF.

The chain uses TRBV30 and TRBJ2-1; 10 bases map to TRBD2. With 1 base clipped from V and 7 bases from J, the junction kept 4 bases outside the gene matches. The CDR3 is made up of 14 amino acids. The germline V gene has CDR1 GTSNPN and CDR2 SVGIG (reference sequence). This CDR3 is CAWSDPGLANEQFF. The CDR3 bases are TGTGCCTGGAGTGATCCGGGACTAGCGAATGAGCAGTTCTTC.

Points on this clone: Other DNA sequences within the sample encode an identical CDR3. V gene TRBV5-6 combines with J gene TRBJ2-1; possible D gene TRBD2, 6 bases. CDR1 and CDR2 (germline): SGHDT, YYEEEE. The length of the CDR3 is 11 residues. With 5 bases removed from V and 7 bases from J, the gap between germline ends came to 7 bases. Here the CDR3 reads CASSRGNEQFF. The CDR3 region has the DNA TGTGCCAGCAGTCGGGGGAATGAGCAGTTCTTC.

The chain couples TRBV29-1 to TRBJ2-7; 11 bases are a match to TRBD2. The CDR3 runs 13 residues. Germline V lookup: CDR1 SQVTM, CDR2 ANQGSEA. V lost 3 bases to trimming and J lost 3 bases; unmatched junction nucleotides: 1. The CDR3 here is CSVDTSGSYEQYF. DNA of the CDR3: TGCAGCGTTGATACTAGCGGGAGCTACGAGCAGTACTTC.

The chain uses TRBV20-1 and TRBJ2-1; 8 positions match TRBD2. Looked up from germline, CDR1 is DFQATT and CDR2 is SNEGSKA (reference sequence). V gave up 5 bases and J gave up 7 bases; unmatched junction bases: 1. The CDR3 spans 11 residues. The CDR3 region has the DNA TGCAGTGCTCCTAGCGGGAATGAGCAGTTCTTC. Translating gives CSAPSGNEQFF.

The chain employs TRBV7-2 and TRBJ2-1; the D call may be TRBD1 or TRBD2 (5 bases each). Trimming removed 2 bases from V and 3 bases from J, with 14 bases in between. CDR3 size: 16 residues. Germline CDR1 is SGHTA and CDR2 is FQGNSA. CDR3 sequence reads: CASSLNPGPRYNEQFF. CDR3 nucleotide sequence: TGTGCCAGCAGCTTAAACCCGGGACCCCGCTACAATGAGCAGTTCTTC.

V is TRBV25-1 and J is TRBJ2-1; no firm D call. V was clipped by 0 bases and J by 3 bases, with 6 bases between them. CDR3 length: 14 amino acids. Germline CDR1 is MGHDK and CDR2 is SYGVNS. The chain's CDR3 is CASSEYGRYNEQFF. CDR3 nucleotides: TGTGCCAGCAGTGAATATGGGCGCTACAATGAGCAGTTCTTC. Supplemented by reference TRBV25-1 and TRBJ2-1, the full variable domain reads EADIYQTPRYLVIGTGKKITLECSQTMGHDKMYWYQQDPGMELHLIHYSYGVNSTEKGDLSSESTVSRIRTEHFPLTLESARPSHTSQYLCASSEYGRYNEQFFGPGTRLTVL.